Included here is one TCR beta chain sequence, with context. This specimen belongs to a study of control samples from healthy donors and cancer patients. Germline V lookup: CDR1 SGHAT, CDR2 FQNNGV. CDR3 length: 15 amino acids. V lost 1 base, J lost 4 bases, and 5 bases stayed unmatched. Here immunoSEQ multiplex PCR was the method, and the copy in TCRdb shows in-frame clones only, minus some. Among 65,000 to 95,000 clones, roughly 90% were seen once, and the ten largest hold approximately 7.2%. The TCR was taken from a man between 45 and 60 years old in good health. This chain joins TRBV11-2 and TRBJ2-5; TRBD2 aligns across 8 bases. Sequencing was carried out using blood. The chain's CDR3 is CASSLGSSGRETQYF. CDR3 in DNA: TGTGCCAGCAGCTTAGGATCTAGCGGGCGAGAGACCCAGTACTTC.